These 4 T cell receptor beta chains came from one sample sequenced in a study of T cell responses to AZD1222 COVID-19 vaccine. TCRdb's table, derived via immunoSEQ multiplex PCR, lists solely in-frame clones and lacks some. The sample has about 56,000 clones; about 80% are singletons. The starting material was peripheral blood, obtained 28 days after the second AZD1222 dose. These TCRs come from an adult who received the AZD1222 COVID-19 vaccine.

V usage is TRBV13 and J usage is TRBJ2-1; no firm D call. The germline V gene encodes CDR1 PRHDT and CDR2 FYEKMQ (reference sequence). The CDR3 covers 12 residues. The V and J ends lost 4 bases and 8 bases respectively, with 9 bases between them. The CDR3 DNA follows: TGTGCCAGCAGCTGGCTAGGCGATGAGCAGTTCTTC. Residues: CASSWLGDEQFF.

This clone was counted a few times. The chain's CDR3 is CASRREGYGYTF. Written as DNA, the CDR3 is TGTGCCAGCAGAAGGGAGGGCTATGGCTACACCTTC. The chain recombines TRBV6-5 with TRBJ1-2; D gene uncertain. CDR3 length: 12 amino acids. Trimming left V 6 bases short and J 4 bases short, with 9 bases between. Germline V CDR1 and CDR2: MNHEY, SVGAGI.

The rearrangement links TRBV7-9 to TRBJ2-1; possibly TRBD2 for D (6 bases). Trimming shortened V by 8 bases and J by 9 bases, and 11 bases separated the two germline ends. This CDR3 region has 11 residues. In germline, CDR1 is SEHNR, CDR2 FQNEAQ (reference sequence). Here the CDR3 reads CASDPGLEQFF. The DNA of the CDR3 is TGTGCCAGCGACCCGGGACTTGAGCAGTTCTTC.

The J gene is TRBJ1-6, the V gene TRBV27; 7 bases are a match to TRBD1. V was pared by 6 bases and J by 1 base, with 6 bases of the junction left unmatched. Germline loops: CDR1 MNHEY, CDR2 SMNVEV (reference sequence). The CDR3 runs to 16 residues. As DNA, the CDR3 is TGTGCCAGCAGGATGACAGGGAAGTCCTATAATTCACCCCTCCACTTT. It yields the protein CASRMTGKSYNSPLHF.